This T cell receptor (beta chain) stems from a study of radiation and T cells in renal cell carcinoma (dated by TCRdb to 2019 to 2021). With respect to the entire study: Samples came from a clinical trial, in which primary renal cell carcinomas received 15 Gy stereotactic body radiation therapy followed by nephrectomy 4 weeks later. In total, about 53 samples, comprising around 25 tumors and some 27 peripheral blood samples, were subjected to TCR beta sequencing. Across all 53 samples, 4,016,671 unique CDR3 nucleotide sequences, encoding 2 million to 3 million unique CDR3 amino acid sequences, were identified.

Overall study results and their limits: Blood repertoire dynamics were not followed beyond 4 weeks after treatment. Because no pretreatment tumor biopsies were available, whether clonotypes were present in the tumor at baseline could not be determined. With a single-armed trial design, the study had no way to address how radiation dose or scheduling affects the TCR repertoire. In blood, the top tumor clonotypes increased from baseline to 2 weeks after radiation and then shrank by 4 weeks, which suggests a temporary expansion of tumor-resident clones.

The time point label corresponds to: blood 2 weeks post-SBRT. The treatment or condition label, read with the paper, signifies: 15 Gy SBRT to primary tumor, nephrectomy 4 weeks later. To follow tumor-enriched clonotypes, peripheral blood was collected serially from radiation-treated patients at baseline and again at 2 weeks and 4 weeks after SBRT. Renal cell carcinoma with clear cell pathology was present in all patients. The QIAamp DNA Blood Mini Kit (Qiagen) was used to prepare genomic DNA for TCR sequencing. Samples were included in the analyses only if all quality control checks were passed. TCR beta libraries were generated from genomic DNA with the immunoSEQ kit, following the manufacturer's recommendations. Library preparation used a first multiplex PCR with proprietary primers, then a second PCR adding unique barcodes, with bead cleanups after each round. Each sample batch included a kit-provided positive control reaction and a negative control reaction. The final libraries were assessed on an Agilent 4200 TapeStation D1000 ScreenTape, pooled by volume, and quantified by qPCR. An Illumina NextSeq500 fitted with a MidOutput 150-cycle cartridge performed the sequencing, running 156 Read1 cycles and 15 Index1 cycles with the kit's custom primers. The pooled library was loaded at approximately 1.1 pM with a roughly 20% PhiX control spike-in. The study's own analysis went as follows. Vendor-processed data were analyzed in R, with a clonotype defined as all T cells sharing the same CDR3 nucleotide sequence. For clone abundance analyses, frequencies were normalized to the 10,000 most abundant clones in each sample. Before analysis, public T cell clones were removed, and these numbered fewer than six per sample on average. A difference in abundance of at least 32-fold between compartments was used to define tumor-enriched and baseline blood-enriched clonotypes. A beta-binomial differential abundance model was used to identify clonotypes that were expanded or contracted between blood time points. Similarity between tumor and blood repertoires was quantified using the Baroni-Urbani and Buser coefficient, and groups were compared with two-tailed Wilcoxon tests in R. This immuneACCESS table, as held by TCRdb, lists in-frame sequences with V and J called but not all clones. Of the missing ones, under half trace to an unresolved V gene in checked studies; the others have no known cause. V, J and clone size reflect that table, while D and trimming were determined from the DNA. The sample profile shows more than 150,000 clones; around 90% of them were found once. The ten largest clones add up to roughly 13% of the sample.

As regards this clone: Its antigen is currently not known. Base qualities were left out, and no much larger clone turns up one base away.

Including the terminal cysteine and phenylalanine, the CDR3 comprises 12 residues. Just CDR3 DNA is preserved here, 36 bases in frame from base 1. The V end loses 3 bases and the J end loses 6 bases, and a stretch of 7 bases separates them. Reading the germline V gene gives CDR1 SGHDN and CDR2 FVKESK. Sample: blood, taken from a patient whose treatment included radiotherapy and nephrectomy. The rearranged chain carries TRBV14 and TRBJ2-3; too little of a D gene remains to name it. This clonotype originated in a woman between 50 and 59 years old with renal cell carcinoma. The CDR3 here reads CASSQEPDTQYF. The bases are TGTGCCAGCAGCCAGGAACCGGATACGCAGTATTTT.